The next 26 T cell receptor beta chains were all read from a single sample in a study of OX40 agonist ivuxolimab in advanced cancers. Assay used: immunoSEQ multiplex PCR; TCRdb lists only in-frame clones, some missing. The sample lists 25,000 to 30,000 clones, 84% seen once, with 15% to 20% in the top ten. Sequencing used CD4+ or CD8+ T cells sorted from blood, obtained in a trial of the OX40 agonist ivuxolimab. Source of these receptors: an adult with an advanced solid tumor such as melanoma, head and neck, liver or kidney cancer.

V and J are TRBV5-1 and TRBJ1-1; D uncertain. The length of the CDR3 is 14 residues. Trimming cost V 4 bases and J 4 bases, with 14 bases left between them. CDR1 is SGHRS and CDR2 is YFSETQ in the germline V gene. CDR3 DNA sequence: TGCGCCAGCAGCGACCCCAGAGGCGGCACTGAAGCTTTCTTT. Its protein is CASSDPRGGTEAFF.

The chain carries TRBV6-4 and TRBJ2-1, with D hard to call. Trimming stripped 0 bases from V and 7 bases from J, with 7 bases between. From germline, CDR1 is MRHNA and CDR2 SNTAGT. The CDR3 covers 13 residues. CDR3 amino acids: CASSDSEENEQFF. CDR3 DNA: TGTGCCAGCAGTGACTCCGAAGAGAATGAGCAGTTCTTC.

CDR3 sequence reads: CASSFGRGYEQYF. The DNA for the CDR3 is TGTGCCAGCAGTTTTGGGAGGGGCTACGAGCAGTACTTC. The rearrangement joins TRBV28 to TRBJ2-7, with 7 bases lining up with TRBD2. CDR1 is MDHEN, CDR2 SYDVKM, per germline. V dropped 3 bases and J dropped 3; count of bases not matched to a gene: 2. The length of the CDR3 is 13 residues.

This chain uses TRBV27 with TRBJ2-7; possibly TRBD1 for D (5 bases). CDR1 and CDR2 from the germline V gene are MNHEY and SMNVEV (reference sequence). V was cut by 6 bases and J by 3 bases, with 15 bases left in between. The CDR3 is made up of 14 amino acids. CDR3 region: CASRLGKGDYEQYF. The CDR3 nucleotides read TGTGCCAGCAGGCTGGGTAAAGGGGACTACGAGCAGTACTTC.

V is TRBV4-2 and J is TRBJ2-1, with TRBD1 as a possible D gene (6 bases). The CDR3 consists of 16 residues. V lost 1 base and J 6 bases, leaving 16 bases between the germline ends. Per the germline V gene, CDR1 is LGHNA and CDR2 is YNFKEQ. This CDR3 is CASSQVQGHTGNEQFF. The CDR3 coding sequence is TGTGCCAGCAGCCAAGTTCAGGGGCACACCGGCAATGAGCAGTTCTTC.

The chain joins TRBV5-4 to TRBJ1-2, with D uncertain. There are 13 residues in the CDR3. Germline CDR1 is SGHNT and CDR2 is YYREEE (reference sequence). V was trimmed by 6 bases and J by 4 bases, leaving 13 bases between them. CDR3 sequence (DNA): TGTGCCAGCATACCAGGAAAGACCTATGGCTACACCTTC. Translation gives CASIPGKTYGYTF.

This chain joins TRBV14 and TRBJ1-1; D remains ambiguous. The CDR3 length is 14 residues. Between the trimmed V and J ends, which lost 4 bases and 7 bases, there was a span of 16 bases. Germline V gene sequence: CDR1 SGHDN, CDR2 FVKESK. The chain's CDR3 is CASSLLVGGFEAFF. The CDR3 DNA reads as TGTGCCAGCAGCCTCCTCGTCGGCGGATTTGAAGCTTTCTTT.

The rearrangement uses TRBV13 and TRBJ2-7; D not certain. This CDR3 has 11 residues. V was cut by 5 bases and J by 2 bases, with 4 bases left in between. CDR1 PRHDT and CDR2 FYEKMQ come from the germline V gene (reference sequence). CDR3 DNA sequence: TGTGCCAGCAGCGCCCCCTACGAGCAGTACTTC. Protein sequence: CASSAPYEQYF.

The chain links TRBV5-4 to TRBJ2-6; D gene uncertain. V lost 1 base to trimming and J lost 4 bases, with 15 bases between them. This CDR3 contains 17 residues. The germline gives CDR1 SGHNT, CDR2 YYREEE (reference sequence). In DNA form, the CDR3 reads TGTGCCAGCAGCTTGCGGTCGGGTGGGCAAGGGGCCAACGTCCTGACTTTC. It encodes CASSLRSGGQGANVLTF.

Remarks on this clone: A junction boundary mismatches the germline segment, possibly from a read error. The chain links TRBV29-1 to TRBJ2-3; 7 bases match TRBD1. The CDR3 is 15 amino acids. CDR1 and CDR2 (germline): SQVTM, ANQGSEA. As DNA, the CDR3 is TGCAGCGTCGAAGAGACAGGGAACAGAGCAGATACGCAGTATTTT. This gives the protein CSVEETGNRADTQYF.

J is TRBJ2-1 and V is TRBV2; D call uncertain. V lost 6 bases, J lost 5 bases, and 8 bases lay in between. The germline V gene has CDR1 SNHLY and CDR2 FYNNEI. The CDR3 is 12 residues long. The CDR3 sequence is CASRLEDNEQFF. CDR3 nucleotides: TGTGCCAGCAGACTGGAAGACAATGAGCAGTTCTTC.

The rearrangement joins TRBV7-2 to TRBJ1-5; D is unclear. CDR3 length equals 15 residues. Germline-derived CDR1 and CDR2 are SGHTA and FQGNSA. Trimming took 1 base from V and 3 from J, leaving 10 bases between them. The CDR3 coding sequence is TGTGCCAGCAGCTTAGGATCGGCTATCAATCAGCCCCAGCATTTT. This sequence encodes CASSLGSAINQPQHF. The variable domain in full, completed from reference TRBV7-2 and TRBJ1-5, reads GAGVSQSPSNKVTEKGKDVELRCDPISGHTALYWYRQSLGQGLEFLIYFQGNSAPDKSGLPSDRFSAERTGGSVSTLTIQRTQQEDSAVYLCASSLGSAINQPQHFGDGTRLSIL.

This chain links TRBV4-1 with TRBJ2-1; TRBD2 matches at 7 bases. Germline V gene data show CDR1 as MGHRA and CDR2 as YSYEKL. The CDR3 extends over 14 amino acids. J gave up 9 bases and V 4 bases, and 9 bases lay outside the gene matches. The CDR3 region has the DNA TGCGCCAGCAGCCTTTCTGCGACTAGCTTTGAGCAGTTCTTC. Protein product: CASSLSATSFEQFF.

The chain combines TRBV7-9 with TRBJ2-7; 11 bases align to TRBD2. V was clipped by 6 bases and J by 0 bases; unmatched bases: 7. Germline V lookup: CDR1 SEHNR, CDR2 FQNEAQ (reference sequence). The CDR3 consists of 16 residues. The CDR3 DNA follows: TGTGCCAGCAGTTCCACTAGCGGGGGACCCTCCTACGAGCAGTACTTC. This translates into CASSSTSGGPSYEQYF.

For the CDR3, the DNA is TGTGCCAGCAGCTTAGGGGCCCTCGAGAGGGACAGGGTTGGAGTGGTGGAAAAACTGTTTTTT. It codes for CASSLGALERDRVGVVEKLFF. The chain recombines TRBV7-6 with TRBJ1-4; 9 nucleotides agree with TRBD1. CDR3 length: 21 residues. The junction had 23 bases not matched to a gene; V was cut back by 1 base and J by 8 bases. Looked up from germline, CDR1 is SGHVS and CDR2 is FNYEAQ.

The V gene is TRBV2, the J gene TRBJ1-4; 7 nucleotides match TRBD1. The CDR3 has 14 residues. Trimming at V came to 5 bases and at J to 5 bases, leaving 5 bases not matched to a gene. Germline V lookup: CDR1 SNHLY, CDR2 FYNNEI. DNA for the CDR3: TGTGCCAGCAGTTTGACAGGGATGAATGAAAAACTGTTTTTT. Translating it yields CASSLTGMNEKLFF.

V usage is TRBV5-1 and J usage is TRBJ2-7; 14 bases are shared with TRBD2. The germline gives CDR1 SGHRS, CDR2 YFSETQ. With V trimmed by 7 bases and J by 7 bases, 7 bases remained unmatched. CDR3 length: 14 amino acids. CDR3 in amino acids: CASGWTSGGSEQYF. As DNA, the CDR3 is TGCGCCAGCGGATGGACTAGCGGGGGGTCGGAGCAGTACTTC.

The V call is TRBV15, the J call TRBJ1-2; the D is unclear. The CDR3 is made up of 17 amino acids. V was pared by 3 bases and J by 3 bases, with 20 bases between. CDR1 and CDR2 from the germline V gene are LNHNV and YYDKDF (reference sequence). The CDR3 nucleotides read TGTGCCACCAGCAGCCGGGAGGGAAACGATGCCCACTATGGCTACACCTTC. Residues: CATSSREGNDAHYGYTF.

By share, this clone ranks as medium-sized. The V and J genes are TRBV4-1 and TRBJ2-7; 9 nucleotides match TRBD1. Germline CDR1 is MGHRA and CDR2 is YSYEKL. This CDR3 comprises 17 residues. The V and J ends lost 0 bases and 6 bases, in that order; junction bases with no gene match: 12. CDR3 protein: CASSQDGWGQGASEQYF. CDR3 nucleotide sequence: TGCGCCAGCAGCCAAGATGGATGGGGACAGGGAGCGAGCGAGCAGTACTTC.

The chain has TRBV5-6 and TRBJ1-2, with 7 bases matching TRBD1. The CDR3 length is 11 residues. Germline-derived CDR1 and CDR2 are SGHDT and YYEEEE. V was clipped by 3 bases and J by 8 bases; unmatched bases: 1. The CDR3 sequence is CASSWGQGYTF. The CDR3 coding sequence is TGTGCCAGCAGCTGGGGACAGGGCTACACCTTC.

This clone was seen a few times. This chain links TRBV28 with TRBJ1-2; D uncertain. V shed 3 bases and J shed 5 bases, with 13 bases lying between them. Germline values: CDR1 MDHEN, CDR2 SYDVKM. The CDR3 totals 14 residues. CDR3 coding DNA: TGTGCCAGCAGTTTGAGGTCAAACTCTTATGGCTACACCTTC. Its protein is CASSLRSNSYGYTF.

This clone has more than one count but fewer than ten. The rearrangement joins TRBV4-3 to TRBJ1-2; no firm D call. This CDR3 has 11 amino acids. Trimming removed 2 bases at V and 7 bases at J, with 5 bases between. Germline values: CDR1 LGHNA, CDR2 YSLEER. CDR3 sequence reads: CASSQHGGYTF. In DNA, the CDR3 is TGCGCCAGCAGCCAACACGGTGGCTACACCTTC.

CDR3 in DNA: TGTGCCAGCAGCACATCCTTACAGGGATCCTCCTACAATGAGCAGTTCTTC. Translation gives CASSTSLQGSSYNEQFF. The chain links TRBV11-2 to TRBJ2-1; possibly TRBD1 for D (6 bases). Germline lookup yields CDR1 SGHAT and CDR2 FQNNGV. With 5 bases removed from V and 0 bases from J, the gap between germline ends came to 17 bases. The CDR3 runs 17 residues. The entire variable domain, with the rest obtained from reference TRBV11-2 and TRBJ2-1, is as follows: EAGVAQSPRYKIIEKRQSVAFWCNPISGHATLYWYQQILGQGPKLLIQFQNNGVVDDSQLPKDRFSAERLKGVDSTLKIQPAKLEDSAVYLCASSTSLQGSSYNEQFFGPGTRLTVL.

The CDR3: CASSFQWGTDTQYF. The CDR3 coding sequence is TGTGCCAGCAGCTTTCAGTGGGGGACAGATACGCAGTATTTT. The J gene is TRBJ2-3, the V gene TRBV7-6; D is possibly TRBD1 or TRBD2 (5 bases each). The germline CDR1 and CDR2 sequences are SGHVS and FNYEAQ. Trimming took 3 bases from V and 3 from J, leaving 10 bases between them. The CDR3 totals 14 residues.

This chain joins TRBV9 and TRBJ2-5, with D perhaps matching TRBD2 (6 bases). There are 12 residues in the CDR3. Germline loops: CDR1 SGDLS, CDR2 YYNGEE. The V end was cut by 5 bases, the J end by 5 bases, with 10 bases between. The CDR3 bases are TGTGCCAGCAGTTCCGGGGGTGAGACCCAGTACTTC. Encoded protein: CASSSGGETQYF. Based on the CDR3 plus reference TRBV9 and TRBJ2-5, the full variable domain is DSGVTQTPKHLITATGQRVTLRCSPRSGDLSVYWYQQSLDQGLQFLIQYYNGEERAKGNILERFSAQQFPDLHSELNLSSLELGDSALYFCASSSGGETQYFGPGTRLLVL.

The chain uses TRBV9 and TRBJ1-5; 7 bases map to TRBD1. In germline, CDR1 is SGDLS, CDR2 YYNGEE. With V trimmed by 3 bases and J by 0 bases, 9 bases remained unmatched. The CDR3 is 17 amino acids. CDR3 nucleotides: TGTGCCAGCAGCGCTGAGGACTGGACAGGTAGCAATCAGCCCCAGCATTTT. It specifies CASSAEDWTGSNQPQHF.